The 15 T cell receptor beta chains reported below all come from one sample, sequenced in a study of T cell responses to AZD1222 COVID-19 vaccine. Sequencing was performed with immunoSEQ multiplex PCR; in TCRdb, only in-frame clones are kept and a portion is missing. The sample lists approximately 56,000 clones, roughly 85% occurring once. The sequencing here drew on peripheral blood, taken on day 0 of AZD1222 vaccination. The receptors were gathered from an adult in good health.

This chain joins TRBV13 and TRBJ2-5; possibly TRBD1 or TRBD2 for D (5 bases each). Germline V gene data show CDR1 as PRHDT and CDR2 as FYEKMQ (reference sequence). V was clipped by 5 bases and J by 5 bases, with 15 bases between them. This CDR3 contains 14 residues. The CDR3 is CASSGGVGRETQYF. In DNA form, the CDR3 reads TGTGCCAGCAGCGGGGGAGTTGGCAGGGAGACCCAGTACTTC.

The chain carries TRBV19 and TRBJ1-1, with 8 bases lining up with TRBD1. Germline CDR1 is LNHDA and CDR2 is SQIVND (reference sequence). The CDR3 is 14 amino acids. The V segment lost 5 bases and the J segment 1 base; nucleotides outside the gene matches: 3. The DNA for the CDR3 is TGTGCCAGTAGTCCCACAGGGGGGAACACTGAAGCTTTCTTT. As protein: CASSPTGGNTEAFF.

This chain links TRBV6-1 with TRBJ2-3; the D is unclear. The V end was cut by 0 bases, the J end by 5 bases, with 9 bases between. CDR1 is MNHNS and CDR2 is SASEGT in the germline V gene. This CDR3 has 14 amino acids. The CDR3 loop is CASSEAFRVDTQYF. In DNA, the CDR3 is TGTGCCAGCAGTGAAGCGTTTCGGGTAGATACGCAGTATTTT.

The chain combines TRBV6-5 with TRBJ1-1; weak D call: TRBD1 (5 bases). In germline, CDR1 is MNHEY, CDR2 SVGAGI. CDR3 length equals 12 residues. The ends were cut back, 5 bases at V and 1 base at J, with 5 bases in the middle. CDR3 sequence reads: CASSTGNTEAFF. CDR3 sequence (DNA): TGTGCCAGCAGTACAGGGAACACTGAAGCTTTCTTT.

This clone has a single count. V usage is TRBV12-3 or TRBV12-4 and J usage is TRBJ1-2; 8 bases fit TRBD1. The CDR3 totals 13 residues. With 5 bases clipped from V and 4 bases from J, the junction kept 3 bases outside the gene matches. The CDR3 region is CASSPGQGYGYTF. The CDR3 DNA reads as TGTGCCAGCAGTCCCGGACAGGGCTATGGCTACACCTTC.

J is TRBJ2-3 and V is TRBV5-4; possibly TRBD2 for D (5 bases). Germline values: CDR1 SGHNT, CDR2 YYREEE (reference sequence). The CDR3 contains 16 residues. V was shortened by 4 bases and J by 4 bases, with 19 bases between the two germline ends. This CDR3 reads CASSQIERRTSDTQYF. DNA of the CDR3: TGTGCCAGCAGCCAGATTGAGCGGCGGACCTCAGATACGCAGTATTTT.

The chain uses TRBV12-3 or TRBV12-4 and TRBJ1-1; 7 nucleotides agree with TRBD1. V was clipped by 3 bases and J by 7 bases; unmatched bases: 5. The length of the CDR3 is 13 residues. This CDR3 reads CASSFGRGGEAFF. For the CDR3, the DNA is TGTGCCAGCAGTTTCGGCAGGGGGGGTGAAGCTTTCTTT.

CDR3 region: CSVTMSQVGVYTF. The CDR3 DNA follows: TGCAGCGTCACGATGTCACAGGTTGGCGTGTACACCTTC. J is TRBJ1-2 and V is TRBV29-1; tentative D call: TRBD1 (5 bases). CDR3 size: 13 residues. Germline loops: CDR1 SQVTM, CDR2 ANQGSEA. V gave up 6 bases and J gave up 11 bases, with 22 bases separating them.

The chain joins TRBV19 to TRBJ2-1, with D unclear. The germline CDR1 and CDR2 sequences are LNHDA and SQIVND (reference sequence). This CDR3 comprises 14 residues. V was clipped by 5 bases and J by 8 bases, with 16 bases between them. The CDR3, as DNA: TGTGCCAGTAGTTTCAGTCTGGGGTCCGATGAGCAGTTCTTC. Translation: CASSFSLGSDEQFF. Looking up the rest from reference TRBV19 and TRBJ2-1 gives the full variable domain: DGGITQSPKYLFRKEGQNVTLSCEQNLNHDAMYWYRQDPGQGLRLIYYSQIVNDFQKGDIAEGYSVSREKKESFPLTVTSAQKNPTAFYLCASSFSLGSDEQFFGPGTRLTVL.

The rearrangement joins TRBV6-5 to TRBJ1-2; possible D gene TRBD1, 6 bases. V lost 0 bases, J lost 4 bases, and 9 bases lay in between. The CDR3 contains 14 residues. Germline V gene lookup returns CDR1 MNHEY and CDR2 SVGAGI. The CDR3 loop reads CASSYSRGVYGYTF. For the CDR3, the DNA is TGTGCCAGCAGTTACTCGAGGGGGGTCTATGGCTACACCTTC.

The V gene is TRBV18, the J gene TRBJ2-5, with TRBD1 matching over 11 bases. In germline, CDR1 is KGHSH, CDR2 LQKENI. After removal of 4 bases from V and 1 base from J, the junction contained 11 bases not matched to a gene. The CDR3 is made up of 18 amino acids. Here the CDR3 DNA reads TGTGCCAGCTCACGCGGGACAGGGGGGAGTACCTCCCAAGAGACCCAGTACTTC. Its translation: CASSRGTGGSTSQETQYF.

This sequence joins TRBV6-5 and TRBJ2-7; 7 bases are a match to TRBD1. Trimming took 4 bases from V and 6 from J; bases not matched to a gene: 12. Germline V CDR1 and CDR2: MNHEY, SVGAGI. The CDR3 loop spans 15 amino acids. CDR3 region: CASSFHRGSFSEQYF. The CDR3 DNA reads as TGTGCCAGCAGTTTCCACAGGGGAAGTTTCTCCGAGCAGTACTTC.

The J gene is TRBJ1-1, the V gene TRBV29-1; D might be TRBD1 (5 bases). The ends were cut back, 6 bases at V and 11 bases at J, with 16 bases in the middle. Germline V gene data show CDR1 as SQVTM and CDR2 as ANQGSEA. This CDR3 has 11 amino acids. The CDR3 sequence: CSVVMDISAFF. Here the CDR3 DNA reads TGCAGCGTGGTTATGGACATAAGTGCTTTCTTT.

The V gene is TRBV7-8, the J gene TRBJ2-2; possibly TRBD1 for D (6 bases). Germline loops: CDR1 SGHVS, CDR2 FQNEAQ. V shed 0 bases and J shed 0 bases, with 11 bases lying between them. The CDR3 sequence is 17 residues long. In DNA, the CDR3 is TGTGCCAGCAGCTTAGCAGGGGGACGTACGAACACCGGGGAGCTGTTTTTT. It specifies CASSLAGGRTNTGELFF.

This chain connects TRBV11-3 to TRBJ2-7; D is uncertain. V was pared by 6 bases and J by 5 bases, with 8 bases between. This CDR3 has 11 amino acids. Germline CDR1 SGHNT, CDR2 YENEEA. CDR3 amino acids: CASSKSHEQYF. CDR3 DNA: TGTGCCAGCAGTAAATCTCACGAGCAGTACTTC. The full variable domain, its missing parts supplied by reference TRBV11-3 and TRBJ2-7, is EAGVVQSPRYKIIEKKQPVAFWCNPISGHNTLYWYLQNLGQGPELLIRYENEEAVDDSQLPKDRFSAERLKGVDSTLKIQPAELGDSAVYLCASSKSHEQYFGPGTRLTVT.